These 18 T cell receptor beta chains were sequenced from one sample in a study of blood T cell repertoires in COVID-19. The repertoire was sequenced with immunoSEQ multiplex PCR; TCRdb's copy has only in-frame clones and lacks some. The table records approximately 110,000 clones, around nine tenths of them present only once. The sample consisted of peripheral blood. Source of these receptors: a woman aged 70-85 years who had recovered from COVID-19.

The CDR3 DNA sequence: TGTGCCAGCAGCCCCAGATTTGGACAGGACACTGAAGCTTTCTTT. Its protein is CASSPRFGQDTEAFF. This chain links TRBV2 with TRBJ1-1, with TRBD1 identical over 7 bases. This CDR3 contains 15 residues. The germline V gene encodes CDR1 SNHLY and CDR2 FYNNEI. V lost 6 bases to trimming and J lost 3 bases; unmatched junction nucleotides: 10.

The chain links TRBV2 to TRBJ2-3, with D perhaps TRBD1 (6 bases). CDR1 and CDR2 (germline): SNHLY, FYNNEI. The CDR3 has 14 amino acids. The V end lost 7 bases, the J end lost 3 bases, and 14 bases lay between the germline ends. CDR3 DNA sequence: TGTGCCAGCATCCTCGGACAGAGGACAGATACGCAGTATTTT. This sequence encodes CASILGQRTDTQYF.

This clone appeared a single time. The chain uses TRBV19 and TRBJ2-5; TRBD2 agrees at 8 bases. CDR1 and CDR2 from the germline V gene are LNHDA and SQIVND (reference sequence). This CDR3 is built from 14 residues. After removal of 4 bases from V and 5 bases from J, the junction contained 6 bases not matched to a gene. The CDR3 nucleotides read TGTGCCAGTAGTAGCGGGGGGACCGTGGAGACCCAGTACTTC. As protein: CASSSGGTVETQYF. Based on the CDR3 plus reference TRBV19 and TRBJ2-5, the full variable domain is DGGITQSPKYLFRKEGQNVTLSCEQNLNHDAMYWYRQDPGQGLRLIYYSQIVNDFQKGDIAEGYSVSREKKESFPLTVTSAQKNPTAFYLCASSSGGTVETQYFGPGTRLLVL.

This chain uses TRBV13 with TRBJ2-5; D possibly corresponds to TRBD1 (5 bases). Germline V CDR1 and CDR2: PRHDT, FYEKMQ (reference sequence). This CDR3 contains 13 residues. V lost 4 bases and J 5 bases, leaving 11 bases between the germline ends. CDR3 nucleotide sequence: TGTGCCAGCAGCTCACGGACACCGGAGACCCAGTACTTC. This gives the protein CASSSRTPETQYF.

A few counts support this clone. The V gene is TRBV5-4, the J gene TRBJ1-2, with a weak D call TRBD1 (6 bases). CDR1 and CDR2 (germline): SGHNT, YYREEE (reference sequence). The CDR3 extends over 15 amino acids. Trimming pared 4 bases from V and 11 bases from J, leaving 24 bases between. CDR3 bases: TGTGCCAGCAGCATACCCACCCAGGGGTACGGTGGATACACCTTC. The encoded protein is CASSIPTQGYGGYTF.

The V and J genes are TRBV7-7 and TRBJ2-5; the match to TRBD1 covers 8 bases. Germline loops: CDR1 SSHAT, CDR2 FNYEAQ (reference sequence). CDR3 size: 14 residues. The J segment lost 5 bases and the V segment lost 5 bases, leaving 7 bases of the junction unmatched. The chain's CDR3 is CASSRRGLGETQYF. The CDR3 DNA reads TGTGCCAGCAGCCGCAGGGGGCTAGGGGAGACCCAGTACTTC.

This clone was seen only once. The chain has TRBV28 and TRBJ2-4; no reliable D call. Germline lookup yields CDR1 MDHEN and CDR2 SYDVKM. CDR3 size: 16 residues. V was clipped by 5 bases and J by 1 base, with 15 bases between them. The CDR3: CASSLRGPGAKNIQYF. CDR3 DNA: TGTGCCAGCAGTCTCCGTGGGCCTGGGGCCAAAAACATTCAGTACTTC.

This chain connects TRBV7-2 to TRBJ2-7; a weak D match, TRBD2 (6 bases). The CDR3 length is 14 residues. Looked up from germline, CDR1 is SGHTA and CDR2 is FQGNSA. The V and J ends lost 5 bases and 3 bases respectively, with 14 bases between them. CDR3 sequence reads: CASSPRSGGYEQYF. The CDR3 DNA reads as TGTGCCAGCAGCCCCCGTTCCGGGGGCTACGAGCAGTACTTC.

V usage is TRBV2 and J usage is TRBJ2-7; 14 nucleotides agree with TRBD2. The CDR3 is 12 residues long. Germline CDR1 SNHLY, CDR2 FYNNEI. With 9 bases clipped from V and 9 bases from J, the junction kept 4 bases outside the gene matches. DNA of the CDR3: TGTGCCAGAGGGACTAGCGGGGGAAGGCAGTACTTC. This codes for CARGTSGGRQYF. Looking up the rest from reference TRBV2 and TRBJ2-7 gives the full variable domain: EPEVTQTPSHQVTQMGQEVILRCVPISNHLYFYWYRQILGQKVEFLVSFYNNEISEKSEIFDDQFSVERPDGSNFTLKIRSTKLEDSAMYFCARGTSGGRQYFGPGTRLTVT.

The V call is TRBV6-1, the J call TRBJ1-1; TRBD1 matches 9 bases. Germline V lookup: CDR1 MNHNS, CDR2 SASEGT. The CDR3 has 13 amino acids. After removal of 6 bases from V and 5 bases from J, the junction contained 4 bases not matched to a gene. The CDR3 sequence is CASSNRGQTEAFF. The CDR3 nucleotides are TGTGCCAGCAGCAACAGGGGGCAAACTGAAGCTTTCTTT.

V and J are TRBV6-2 or TRBV6-3 and TRBJ1-5; the D gene is possibly TRBD1 (5 bases). V was shortened by 0 bases and J by 16 bases, with 13 bases between the two germline ends. CDR1 is MNHEY and CDR2 is SVGEGT in the germline V gene. The CDR3 length is 12 residues. CDR3 nucleotides: TGTGCCAGCAGTTACTCGACGAAGGGGTACCATTTT. Translating it yields CASSYSTKGYHF.

J is TRBJ2-1 and V is TRBV6-2 or TRBV6-3, with 12 nucleotides matching TRBD2. After removal of 5 bases from V and 4 bases from J, the junction contained 6 bases not matched to a gene. This CDR3 is built from 16 residues. Germline lookup yields CDR1 MNHEY and CDR2 SVGEGT. CDR3 sequence: CASSPRTSGIYNEQFF. The CDR3 DNA follows: TGTGCCAGCAGTCCCAGGACTAGCGGGATATACAATGAGCAGTTCTTC.

The chain is built from TRBV4-3 and TRBJ2-7; TRBD2 might be the D (6 bases). CDR1 and CDR2 (germline): LGHNA, YSLEER. The V end was cut by 0 bases, the J end by 6 bases, with 12 bases between. The CDR3 consists of 14 residues. The CDR3 protein is CASSQDRTIGEQYF. The CDR3 nucleotides read TGCGCCAGCAGCCAAGACCGGACTATCGGCGAGCAGTACTTC.

The rearrangement uses TRBV30 and TRBJ2-2; D perhaps matches TRBD2 (5 bases). CDR1 GTSNPN and CDR2 SVGIG come from the germline V gene (reference sequence). V was clipped by 3 bases and J by 1 base, with 12 bases between them. The CDR3 has 15 residues. Here the CDR3 reads CAWRVPGWNTGELFF. As DNA, the CDR3 is TGTGCCTGGAGGGTACCGGGGTGGAACACCGGGGAGCTGTTTTTT.

The chain combines TRBV3-1 (or the pseudogene TRBV3-2) with TRBJ2-2, with a tentative D call TRBD1 (5 bases). Germline lookup yields CDR1 LGHDT and CDR2 YNNKEL (reference sequence). The CDR3 runs 17 residues. V lost 2 bases and J 5 bases, leaving 18 bases between the germline ends. The CDR3 here is CASSQSRWQGGTGELFF. The CDR3 bases are TGTGCCAGCAGCCAATCTCGTTGGCAGGGTGGGACCGGGGAGCTGTTTTTT.

The V gene is TRBV7-2, the J gene TRBJ2-7; D call uncertain. V lost 1 base and J lost 5, with 15 bases in between. Germline CDR1 is SGHTA and CDR2 is FQGNSA. The CDR3 extends over 15 amino acids. CDR3 sequence: CASSLGVPLPHEQYF. CDR3 nucleotides: TGTGCCAGCAGCTTAGGTGTCCCACTCCCCCACGAGCAGTACTTC.

This chain links TRBV3-1 (or the pseudogene TRBV3-2) with TRBJ1-2; TRBD1 is a possible D gene (6 bases). V dropped 2 bases and J dropped 7 bases, with 14 bases sitting between them. Germline V gives CDR1 LGHDT, CDR2 YNNKEL (reference sequence). CDR3 size: 14 residues. CDR3 sequence: CASSQRAQGSGYTF. The CDR3 DNA follows: TGTGCCAGCAGCCAACGGGCACAGGGATCTGGCTACACCTTC.

CDR3 nucleotide sequence: TGTGCCAGCAGCCAATCCCTCCGAGCGCAAGAGACCCAGTACTTC. It translates to CASSQSLRAQETQYF. This sequence joins TRBV4-2 and TRBJ2-5; unclear D gene. The CDR3 sequence is 15 residues long. Deletions cut 2 bases from V and 2 bases from J, with 12 bases between. The germline CDR1 and CDR2 sequences are LGHNA and YNFKEQ.